A single sample gave rise to the 3 T cell receptor beta chains below, sequenced in a study of regulatory T cells in long-lasting Graves disease. Building of the TCR beta libraries involved iRepertoire HTBI primers and Arm-PCR of CDR3 regions. TCRdb recomputed calls from the multiplex PCR reads with MiXCR, one row per CDR3 protein. The sample gives 550,000 to 600,000 distinct CDR3 sequences, about 16% of which show up once; approximately 12% is in the top ten. As for time point: newly diagnosed GD, antithyroid drugs for less than 3 months. From RNA extracted from PBMCs, the TCR library was made. These data were also filed under a second study, of T cells in Graves' hyperthyroidism and ophthalmopathy.

The sequencing used peripheral blood mononuclear cells (PBMCs), collected at new diagnosis, from a patient treated with antithyroid drugs. The receptors originated from a man younger than 35 with Graves disease.

On this clonotype itself: This sequence is one base from a far larger clone and is likely a read error. The V gene is TRBV12-3 or TRBV12-4, the J gene TRBJ2-3; no clear D. The assigned J gene may be wrong: the sequence end matches TRBJ2-7 better. The CDR3 spans 15 residues. The CDR3 spells CASSPRNRYFYEQYF. The CDR3 nucleotides read TGTGCCAGCAGTCCCCGGAACAGATACTTCTACGAGCAGTACTTC.

In this sample, this clonotype turned up once. The chain uses TRBV25-1 and TRBJ1-4; D is unclear. The V end was cut by 0 bases, the J end by 4 bases, with 0 bases between. The CDR3 runs 12 residues. Germline V gene lookup returns CDR1 MGHDK and CDR2 SYGVNS. The CDR3 nucleotides are TGTGCCAGCAGTGAATATAATGAAAAACTGTTTTTT. Protein product: CASSEYNEKLFF.

This clonotype was seen at least ten times. The rearrangement joins TRBV15 to TRBJ2-7; 7 positions agree with TRBD2. CDR1 and CDR2 from the germline V gene are LNHNV and YYDKDF (reference sequence). The CDR3 loop spans 15 amino acids. J was trimmed by 2 bases and V by 1 base; bases with no gene match: 5. The CDR3 spells CATSRGGRATYEQYF. CDR3 bases: TGTGCCACCAGCAGAGGAGGGAGGGCTACCTACGAGCAGTACTTC.